The clone carrying this TCR beta chain was detected only a few times. The data were obtained in a study of blood T cell repertoires in COVID-19. TCRdb's copy holds only in-frame clones and misses some; the assay was immunoSEQ multiplex PCR. Here the sample spans roughly 120,000 clones, around four fifths being singletons. There are 15 residues in the CDR3. From germline, CDR1 is SGHNT and CDR2 YYREEE (reference sequence). The ends were cut back, 0 bases at V and 1 base at J, with 7 bases in the middle. The TCR originated in a human donor in a cohort sampled during active COVID-19. Sample: peripheral blood. This chain joins TRBV5-4 and TRBJ2-2; D unresolved. The CDR3 nucleotides are TGTGCCAGCAGCTTGGGTCAGTGGAACACCGGGGAGCTGTTTTTT. This gives the protein CASSLGQWNTGELFF.